These T cell receptor beta chains were read from a single sample in a study of breast tumors, draining lymph nodes, adjacent tissues. Using its own MiXCR run on the multiplex PCR reads, TCRdb lists one record per CDR3 protein. The sample has about 140,000 distinct CDR3 sequences, 32% seen once. Sequenced input: axillary lymph node tissue. These receptors all come from a female donor with breast cancer. Some clones in this sample may be carry-over from other donors' samples. Both conserved end residues are trimmed from each CDR3.

TRBV11-1	TRBJ2-5	12	ASSLGPPGDAQY
TRBV7-3	TRBJ2-7	11	ASSSGTGAGQY
TRBV7-2	TRBJ2-3	13	ASSRGGARYNEQY
TRBV13	TRBJ2-1	15	ASSKRIQGYSDNEQF
TRBV5-8	TRBJ2-3	9	ASSFQLTQY
TRBV27	TRBJ2-1	14	ASSSHRGITYNEQF
TRBV2	TRBJ2-5	16	ASSRTSGGSGVGETQY
TRBV20-1	TRBJ1-1	12	SARDARTETEAF
TRBV4-2	TRBJ2-5	13	ASSQSGGLLETQY
TRBV20-1	TRBJ2-5	10	SASKLTETQY
TRBV7-2	TRBJ2-5	14	ASSFEPPGHKETQY
TRBV5-4	TRBJ2-5	14	ASSLDRRGSEETQY
TRBV27	TRBJ2-3	13	ASSSRGDPADTQY
TRBV6-5	TRBJ2-2	18	ASSHGPPGQGAWSTGELF
TRBV11-2	TRBJ1-4	11	ASVAAGNEKLF
TRBV24-1	TRBJ1-2	11	ATKQTGARGYT
TRBV7-9	TRBJ1-1	14	ASSLTGNTMNTEAF
TRBV7-8	TRBJ2-7	11	ASSSLDRGEQY
TRBV12-3/TRBV12-4	TRBJ1-3	12	ASRPVPGENTIY
TRBV13	TRBJ2-4	12	ASSPGGVKNIQY
TRBV5-8	TRBJ1-5	11	ASSFGTMQPQH
TRBV29-1	TRBJ1-3	11	SAQKGSGNTIY
TRBV10-1	TRBJ1-2	12	ASSPGLHSYGYT
TRBV20-1	TRBJ2-6	11	RRGDPGANVLT
TRBV19	TRBJ2-5	13	ASSSGSNKVETQY
TRBV2	TRBJ2-5	12	ASRPTGSGETQY
TRBV7-9	TRBJ1-1	15	ASSLGVSRTTNTEAF
TRBV5-5	TRBJ2-5	12	ASSKGLARETQY
TRBV29-1	TRBJ1-3	15	SVEDRGRTTSGNTIY
TRBV3-1	TRBJ2-2	12	ASSHGQAVGELF
TRBV27	TRBJ2-1	13	ASSPRAVSYNEQF
TRBV4-1	TRBJ1-2	14	ASSLFEGLLNYGYT
TRBV10-3	TRBJ2-1	10	AISETLGEQF
TRBV19	TRBJ1-2	10	ASSMLDWGYT
TRBV18	TRBJ2-1	13	ASSLGQGAYNEQF
TRBV9	TRBJ2-1	12	ASSVATGDNEQF
TRBV18	TRBJ2-5	11	ASSPAVVETQY
TRBV2	TRBJ2-5	13	ASSLQGSDQETQY
TRBV15	TRBJ1-2	15	ATSRDWGTGANYGYT
TRBV11-1	TRBJ1-6	13	ASSIDRGYGSPLH
TRBV13	TRBJ2-6	12	ASSLGPGANVLT
TRBV6-1	TRBJ1-5	10	ASQGFNQPQH
TRBV20-1	TRBJ2-3	13	SARAGGSAFDTQY
TRBV24-1	TRBJ1-5	12	ATSDSGGNQPQH
TRBV2	TRBJ1-3	12	ASRGGGSGNTIY
TRBV11-2	TRBJ1-6	13	ASNLGQSYNSPLH
TRBV5-6	TRBJ1-2	12	ASSLSGAQGGYT
TRBV2	TRBJ2-1	11	ASRGNREDEQF
TRBV29-1	TRBJ1-4	11	SVLGAPNEKLF
TRBV20-1	TRBJ2-3	10	SAKSSGAPRY
TRBV9	TRBJ2-5	12	ASSLGGAGETQS
TRBV18	TRBJ2-7	12	ASSPVGTGNEQY
TRBV18	TRBJ2-5	13	ASSPRDGVEETQY
TRBV20-1	TRBJ2-3	11	SAPRSGTDTLY
TRBV11-2	TRBJ2-5	13	ASSFTSGEQETQY